Presented here are 25 T cell receptor beta chains from one specimen sequenced in a study of blood T cells in healthy people across ages. Primers used in a second PCR of roughly 6 to 12 cycles were a sample-barcoded 5' primer and a J-beta primer mix. TCRdb re-derived calls from the 5' RACE reads in MiXCR, one entry per CDR3 protein. This table has some 700,000 distinct CDR3 sequences, roughly 47% appearing once. Material: blood. The receptor source for this set is a woman in her sixties or seventies in good health.

The rearrangement uses TRBV3-1 and TRBJ2-7; 8 bases are a match to TRBD1. The germline V gene encodes CDR1 LGHDT and CDR2 YNNKEL (reference sequence). V trimming: 4 bases; J trimming: 1 base; junction bases outside the gene matches: 15. This CDR3 has 18 residues. The DNA of the CDR3 is TGTGCCAGCAGCCGTTCGATACTCGAAGGGGACAGGTCCTACGAGCAGTACTTC. This codes for CASSRSILEGDRSYEQYF.

On this clonotype: This may be a read error, as it is one base from a much larger clone. The V gene is TRBV29-1, the J gene TRBJ2-1; 8 bases map to TRBD2. Unmatched junction bases numbered 6, after V lost 3 bases and J lost 2 bases. Germline V lookup: CDR1 SQVTM, CDR2 ANQGSEA. The CDR3 loop spans 15 amino acids. The CDR3 reads CSVDSGREAYNEQFF. CDR3 sequence (DNA): TGCAGCGTTGATTCGGGGCGGGAGGCCTACAATGAGCAGTTCTTC.

This clonotype was seen at least ten times. The CDR3 region has the DNA TGCGCCAGCAGCCAAGGTCGACATGGGGGGAGCTCCTATAATTCACCCCTCCACTTT. Translating gives CASSQGRHGGSSYNSPLHF. The V call is TRBV4-3, the J call TRBJ1-6; TRBD1 might be the D (5 bases). This CDR3 has 19 residues. Germline V gene sequence: CDR1 LGHNA, CDR2 YSLEER. V lost 1 base to trimming and J lost 0 bases, with 16 bases between them.

This clonotype has at least ten counts. The V call is TRBV10-1, the J call TRBJ2-3; 8 nucleotides line up with TRBD2. This CDR3 has 15 amino acids. V gave up 2 bases and J gave up 6 bases; unmatched junction bases: 7. Germline-derived CDR1 and CDR2 are WNHNN and SYGVQD (reference sequence). This CDR3 is CASSEGLGGADTQYF. The CDR3 DNA is TGCGCCAGCAGTGAGGGGCTCGGGGGGGCTGATACGCAGTATTTT.

This clonotype has a count of ten or more. The chain carries TRBV10-3 and TRBJ2-7; 9 nucleotides agree with TRBD1. Losses at the gene ends were 6 bases for V and 3 bases for J; bases not matched to a gene: 9. Germline values: CDR1 ENHRY, CDR2 SYGVKD. This CDR3 is 15 amino acids long. In DNA form, the CDR3 reads TGTGCCATCAGCCCCTCGGGACAGGGATACTACGAGCAGTACTTC. Encoded protein: CAISPSGQGYYEQYF.

V and J are TRBV7-3 and TRBJ1-1, with 8 bases fitting TRBD1. Trimming cost V 10 bases and J 6 bases; bases outside gene matches: 13. The CDR3 loop spans 14 amino acids. CDR1 SGHTA and CDR2 FQGTGA come from the germline V gene. CDR3 sequence reads: CANSSDRGFAEAFF. The CDR3 nucleotides are TGTGCCAACAGTTCTGACAGGGGATTCGCTGAAGCTTTCTTT.

Concerning this clonotype: A much larger clone sits a single nucleotide away, making a read error possible. This sequence joins TRBV4-2 and TRBJ2-1; 10 bases match TRBD2. V was clipped by 0 bases and J by 8 bases; unmatched bases: 10. CDR1 LGHNA and CDR2 YNFKEQ come from the germline V gene. This CDR3 is built from 17 residues. The CDR3 protein is CASSQDGSGRAKDEQFF. The DNA of the CDR3 is TGTGCCAGCAGCCAAGATGGGAGCGGGAGGGCCAAGGATGAGCAGTTCTTC.

The rearrangement uses TRBV3-1 and TRBJ2-1, with TRBD1 as a possible D gene (5 bases). V gave up 1 base and J gave up 9 bases, with 10 bases separating them. Per the germline V gene, CDR1 is LGHDT and CDR2 is YNNKEL (reference sequence). The CDR3 has 13 amino acids. CDR3 in DNA: TGTGCCAGCAGCCAAGCCCAGGGCGGTGAGCAGTTCTTC. It is translated as CASSQAQGGEQFF.

This clonotype was counted only a few times. The genes are TRBV20-1 and TRBJ2-5; 9 positions agree with TRBD2. CDR1 DFQATT and CDR2 SNEGSKA come from the germline V gene (reference sequence). The CDR3 consists of 13 residues. Trimming cost V 2 bases and J 5 bases; bases outside gene matches: 3. CDR3 bases: TGCAGTGCTAGACTAGCGGGATCTGAGACCCAGTACTTC. Amino acids: CSARLAGSETQYF.

This chain links TRBV6-2 or TRBV6-3 with TRBJ2-1; 8 bases match TRBD1. The CDR3 extends over 17 amino acids. Germline V gene sequence: CDR1 MNHEY, CDR2 SVGEGT. After removal of 6 bases from V and 6 bases from J, the junction contained 16 bases not matched to a gene. CDR3 coding DNA: TGTGCCAGCAGGAAAGCATTAGGACAGGGAAGGTTCAATGAGCAGTTCTTC. Protein sequence: CASRKALGQGRFNEQFF.

The gene calls are TRBV2 and TRBJ2-4; D unclear. This CDR3 is 11 amino acids long. V was cut by 4 bases and J by 5 bases, with 3 bases left in between. The germline CDR1 and CDR2 sequences are SNHLY and FYNNEI. CDR3: CASSGENIQYF. The CDR3 DNA follows: TGTGCCAGCAGTGGGGAAAACATTCAGTACTTC.

This clonotype has a count of ten or more. J is TRBJ1-1 and V is TRBV5-1, with 10 bases aligning to TRBD1. This CDR3 spans 16 amino acids. Germline loops: CDR1 SGHRS, CDR2 YFSETQ. The V segment lost 4 bases and the J segment 2 bases; nucleotides outside the gene matches: 8. DNA for the CDR3: TGCGCCAGCAGCCTCGGACAGGGGGTACGAAACACTGAAGCTTTCTTT. It is translated as CASSLGQGVRNTEAFF.

This clonotype has a count of ten or more. The chain is built from TRBV7-2 and TRBJ2-3, with 9 nucleotides matching TRBD1. CDR1 SGHTA and CDR2 FQGNSA come from the germline V gene. The CDR3 length is 15 residues. Unmatched junction bases numbered 3, after V lost 2 bases and J lost 3 bases. CDR3: CASSLTGTGTDTQYF. The CDR3 region has the DNA TGTGCCAGCAGCTTAACCGGGACAGGGACAGATACGCAGTATTTT. The whole variable domain, filled in from reference TRBV7-2 and TRBJ2-3, reads GAGVSQSPSNKVTEKGKDVELRCDPISGHTALYWYRQSLGQGLEFLIYFQGNSAPDKSGLPSDRFSAERTGGSVSTLTIQRTQQEDSAVYLCASSLTGTGTDTQYFGPGTRLTVL.

Many counts were recorded for this clonotype. The chain joins TRBV29-1 to TRBJ2-7; TRBD1 aligns across 7 bases. Trimming removed 4 bases from V and 3 bases from J; junction bases left unmatched: 12. CDR3 size: 15 residues. CDR1 is SQVTM and CDR2 is ANQGSEA in the germline V gene. The CDR3 loop reads CSVGKVGTGVYEQYF. In DNA, the CDR3 is TGCAGCGTTGGCAAGGTCGGAACAGGGGTCTACGAGCAGTACTTC.

The table lists this clonotype with many counts. The chain carries TRBV4-2 and TRBJ2-1, with TRBD1 as a possible D gene (5 bases). V lost 4 bases and J 8 bases, leaving 9 bases between the germline ends. This CDR3 has 12 residues. CDR1 LGHNA and CDR2 YNFKEQ come from the germline V gene. The CDR3 DNA is TGTGCCAGCAGCCCCGTGGGGCATGAGCAGTTCTTC. Residues: CASSPVGHEQFF.

This clonotype was recorded a few times. This chain connects TRBV6-5 to TRBJ2-5; tentative D call: TRBD2 (6 bases). The germline V and J ends were trimmed by 1 base and 11 bases, with 17 bases remaining between them. Per the germline V gene, CDR1 is MNHEY and CDR2 is SVGAGI. CDR3 length equals 14 residues. CDR3 DNA: TGTGCCAGCAGTTACTTGGGGCGGGGTGGTGAGCAGTACTTC. Translating gives CASSYLGRGGEQYF.

The chain uses TRBV7-2 and TRBJ1-6; possibly TRBD1 for D (6 bases). V lost 5 bases, J lost 5 bases, and 10 bases lay in between. There are 14 residues in the CDR3. The germline V gene encodes CDR1 SGHTA and CDR2 FQGNSA. The CDR3 nucleotides are TGTGCCAGCAGCCTCCGACAGGATAATTCACCCCTCCACTTT. Protein product: CASSLRQDNSPLHF. Supplemented by reference TRBV7-2 and TRBJ1-6, the full variable domain reads GAGVSQSPSNKVTEKGKDVELRCDPISGHTALYWYRQSLGQGLEFLIYFQGNSAPDKSGLPSDRFSAERTGGSVSTLTIQRTQQEDSAVYLCASSLRQDNSPLHFGNGTRLTVT.

The V and J genes are TRBV9 and TRBJ2-5; 11 bases agree with TRBD2. The CDR3 is 16 amino acids. The germline V gene has CDR1 SGDLS and CDR2 YYNGEE. After removal of 3 bases from V and 2 bases from J, the junction contained 6 bases not matched to a gene. The DNA of the CDR3 is TGTGCCAGCAGCGCACCGGGACTAGCGGCACAAGAGACCCAGTACTTC. Translating gives CASSAPGLAAQETQYF.

The V and J genes are TRBV18 and TRBJ2-1; 7 nucleotides match TRBD2. CDR1 KGHSH and CDR2 LQKENI come from the germline V gene. V shed 6 bases, J shed 1 base, and the junction held 9 bases outside the gene matches. The CDR3 has 16 residues. CDR3 coding DNA: TGTGCCAGCTCCCAAGAGGGAGGGCCTTCCTACAATGAGCAGTTCTTC. It specifies CASSQEGGPSYNEQFF.

Only a few counts were recorded for this clonotype. The chain links TRBV24-1 to TRBJ2-1; the match to TRBD1 covers 11 bases. V shed 5 bases and J 10 bases; nucleotides not matched to a gene: 6. The CDR3 covers 14 residues. The germline CDR1 and CDR2 sequences are KGHDR and SFDVKD. The CDR3 nucleotides read TGTGCCACCAGTGGGGGACAGGGGGTGTGGGAGCAGTTCTTC. This gives the protein CATSGGQGVWEQFF.

The chain employs TRBV7-2 and TRBJ1-1, with D uncertain. The CDR3 runs 15 residues. V lost 4 bases and J lost 3, with 15 bases in between. Germline CDR1 SGHTA, CDR2 FQGNSA. This CDR3 reads CASSSSVGRDTEAFF. In nucleotides, the CDR3 is TGTGCCAGCAGCTCATCAGTAGGGCGGGACACTGAAGCTTTCTTT.

This clonotype appeared a few times. This chain joins TRBV5-1 and TRBJ2-2; a possible D gene is TRBD1 (6 bases). CDR3 size: 15 residues. Germline V gene data show CDR1 as SGHRS and CDR2 as YFSETQ. The V end was cut by 1 base, the J end by 3 bases, with 10 bases between. The CDR3: CASSLQGPDTGELFF. The CDR3 nucleotides read TGCGCCAGCAGCTTGCAGGGGCCAGACACCGGGGAGCTGTTTTTT. The full variable domain, its missing parts supplied by reference TRBV5-1 and TRBJ2-2, is KAGVTQTPRYLIKTRGQQVTLSCSPISGHRSVSWYQQTPGQGLQFLFEYFSETQRNKGNFPGRFSGRQFSNSRSEMNVSTLELGDSALYLCASSLQGPDTGELFFGEGSRLTVL.

The V gene is TRBV7-3, the J gene TRBJ2-7; tentatively, D is TRBD1 (6 bases). The CDR3 totals 15 residues. V was shortened by 5 bases and J by 7 bases, with 21 bases between the two germline ends. Germline CDR1 reads SGHTA; CDR2 reads FQGTGA. DNA for the CDR3: TGTGCCAGCAGCCGTTGGACAGTCTCCTACAATGAGCAGTACTTC. Translating gives CASSRWTVSYNEQYF.

This clonotype showed up many times. The chain carries TRBV7-2 and TRBJ2-7; 10 bases agree with TRBD2. CDR1 is SGHTA, CDR2 FQGNSA, per germline. The CDR3 length is 15 residues. V lost 3 bases to trimming and J lost 3 bases; unmatched junction nucleotides: 5. CDR3 nucleotides: TGTGCCAGCAGCTTTGCCGGGACTAGCGACTACGAGCAGTACTTC. Its protein product is CASSFAGTSDYEQYF. The full variable domain, with the rest looked up from reference TRBV7-2 and TRBJ2-7, is GAGVSQSPSNKVTEKGKDVELRCDPISGHTALYWYRQSLGQGLEFLIYFQGNSAPDKSGLPSDRFSAERTGGSVSTLTIQRTQQEDSAVYLCASSFAGTSDYEQYFGPGTRLTVT.

This clonotype was seen a single time. The V gene is TRBV30, the J gene TRBJ1-2; no reliable D call. The CDR3 runs 13 residues. Germline V gene lookup returns CDR1 GTSNPN and CDR2 SVGIG (reference sequence). V lost 3 bases to trimming and J lost 8 bases, with 16 bases between them. CDR3 DNA sequence: TGTGCCTGGAGGATAGTGGGAGATAGCGGCTACACCTTC. The encoded protein is CAWRIVGDSGYTF.